The rows below give T cell receptor beta chains drawn from one sample of a study of CD8 T cells in ankylosing spondylitis. TCRdb processed the 5' RACE reads anew with MiXCR; each CDR3 protein has one entry. The table records about 240,000 distinct CDR3 sequences, 8.6% of them present only once. The sample consisted of blood, either unsorted or a sorted T cell fraction (not recorded which). The origin of the receptors is a male donor with ankylosing spondylitis or in good health (not recorded which). Each CDR3 is given with its conserved first and last residue. D genes are given only for firm matches. Clone size is given for some rows only: seen once, a few or many times, or a class if the clone is expanded.

TRBV19	-	TRBJ1-2	14	many	CASRGGISNYGYTF	TGTGCCAGTAGGGGTGGAATAAGTAACTATGGCTACACCTTC
TRBV19	-	TRBJ1-4	13	-	CASRGRANEKLFF	TGTGCCAGTAGGGGCAGGGCAAATGAAAAACTGTTTTTT
TRBV5-7	-	TRBJ2-7	14	-	CARSLGHMTYEQYF	TGTGCCAGGAGCCTCGGACACATGACCTACGAGCAGTACTTC
TRBV27	TRBD1	TRBJ1-2	16	-	CASSSRAKGQVDGYTF	TGTGCCAGCAGTTCTCGAGCCAAGGGACAGGTGGATGGCTACACCTTC
TRBV19	-	TRBJ2-2	13	many	CASSMRGAGELFF	TGTGCCAGTAGTATGAGAGGGGCCGGGGAGCTGTTTTTT
TRBV28	-	TRBJ2-7	12	many	CASWGISYEQYF	TGTGCCAGCTGGGGCATCTCCTACGAGCAGTACTTC
TRBV11-2	-	TRBJ2-2	18	-	CASSPKVSGPTNTGELFF	TGTGCCAGCAGCCCCAAGGTTTCAGGGCCTACGAACACCGGGGAGCTGTTTTTT
TRBV5-1	-	TRBJ2-3	13	few	CASSLGRAGTQYF	TGCGCCAGCAGCTTGGGGCGAGCCGGTACGCAGTATTTT
TRBV11-2	-	TRBJ2-1	16	many	CASSLSLGGNDNEQFF	TGTGCCAGCAGCTTAAGCCTAGGCGGGAACGACAATGAGCAGTTCTTC
TRBV4-3	-	TRBJ2-7	14	many	CASSQGLGEYEQYF	TGCGCCAGCAGCCAAGGCTTAGGGGAGTACGAGCAGTACTTC
TRBV5-1	-	TRBJ2-2	14	many	CASSPLANTGELFF	TGCGCCAGCAGCCCCTTGGCGAACACCGGGGAGCTGTTTTTT
TRBV6-5	-	TRBJ1-1	14	once	CASSYPGANTEAFF	TGTGCCAGCAGTTACCCCGGGGCTAACACTGAAGCTTTCTTT
TRBV7-9	-	TRBJ2-6	19	few	CASSLGSGTALSGANVLTF	TGTGCCAGCAGCTTGGGTTCGGGCACTGCCCTCTCTGGGGCCAACGTCCTGACTTTC
TRBV20-1	-	TRBJ1-5	14	many	CSASQGNSNQPQHF	TGCAGTGCTAGCCAGGGGAACAGCAATCAGCCCCAGCATTTT
TRBV7-9	-	TRBJ1-4	17	few	CASSLGDGISTNEKLFF	TGTGCCAGCAGCTTAGGAGATGGAATCTCAACTAATGAAAAACTGTTTTTT
TRBV7-8	-	TRBJ2-1	17	few	CASSLERVGYGGNEQFF	TGTGCCAGCAGCTTAGAAAGGGTAGGGTACGGCGGCAATGAGCAGTTCTTC
TRBV24-1	-	TRBJ2-2	16	many	CATSAPDGANTGELFF	TGTGCCACCAGTGCCCCGGACGGGGCGAACACCGGGGAGCTGTTTTTT
TRBV20-1	TRBD2	TRBJ2-7	14	many	CSASGLAGTYEQYF	TGCAGTGCTAGTGGACTAGCGGGCACCTACGAGCAGTACTTC
TRBV20-1	-	TRBJ1-2	15	few	CSAPTPTGTGHGYTF	TGCAGTGCTCCAACTCCTACAGGAACGGGACATGGCTACACCTTC
TRBV20-1	-	TRBJ1-5	16	many	CSARPGGSNSNQPQHF	TGCAGTGCTAGGCCCGGGGGATCGAACAGCAATCAGCCCCAGCATTTT
TRBV18	TRBD1	TRBJ1-1	13	-	CASSPGQGLAAFF	TGTGCCAGCTCCCCGGGACAGGGATTGGCAGCTTTCTTT
TRBV5-1	TRBD1	TRBJ1-4	15	many	CASSLAATGEEKLFF	TGCGCCAGCAGCTTGGCCGCGACAGGGGAAGAAAAACTGTTTTTT
TRBV5-1	-	TRBJ1-2	14	many	CASSYAGNQGGYTF	TGCGCCAGCAGCTACGCCGGGAACCAGGGAGGCTACACCTTC
TRBV10-3	-	TRBJ2-7	12	many	CAISEGRGEQYF	TGTGCCATCAGCGAGGGACGAGGGGAGCAGTACTTC
TRBV27	-	TRBJ1-6	14	few	CASSSKQGNSPLHF	TGTGCCAGCAGTTCTAAGCAGGGGAATTCACCCCTCCACTTT
TRBV12-3/TRBV12-4	-	TRBJ1-1	14	many	CASTFQGGGTEAFF	TGTGCCAGCACCTTCCAGGGAGGGGGCACTGAAGCTTTCTTT
TRBV5-1	TRBD2	TRBJ2-7	17	many	CASSSTGTSGYSYEQYF	TGCGCCAGCAGCTCAACCGGGACTAGCGGGTACTCCTACGAGCAGTACTTC
TRBV5-5	-	TRBJ1-4	12	many	CASRGMNEKLFF	TGTGCCAGCAGAGGCATGAATGAAAAACTGTTTTTT
TRBV12-3/TRBV12-4	-	TRBJ2-7	12	many	CASSFTPYEQYF	TGTGCCAGCAGTTTCACTCCCTACGAGCAGTACTTC
TRBV7-8	TRBD1	TRBJ2-3	16	once	CASSLDMTGPTDTQYF	TGTGCCAGCAGCTTAGATATGACAGGGCCCACAGATACGCAGTATTTT
TRBV9	TRBD2	TRBJ2-2	18	many	CASSLTGLAGLDTGELFF	TGTGCCAGCAGCCTTACCGGACTAGCGGGTCTTGACACCGGGGAGCTGTTTTTT
TRBV4-2	-	TRBJ1-4	16	many	CASSQDPPGTNEKLFF	TGTGCCAGCAGCCAAGATCCCCCAGGGACTAATGAAAAACTGTTTTTT
TRBV27	-	TRBJ1-6	16	-	CASSSSGAMYNSPLHF	TGTGCCAGCAGTTCCTCAGGAGCGATGTATAATTCACCCCTCCACTTT
TRBV9	-	TRBJ2-7	17	many	CASSGGTGVAWSYEQYF	TGTGCCAGCAGCGGGGGGACCGGGGTAGCCTGGTCCTACGAGCAGTACTTC
TRBV12-3/TRBV12-4	-	TRBJ1-6	16	many	CASSAPGSSYNSPLHF	TGTGCCAGCAGCGCCCCAGGCAGCTCCTATAATTCACCCCTCCACTTT
TRBV7-2	-	TRBJ2-4	14	many	CASSLVFSENIQYF	TGTGCCAGCAGCTTAGTTTTTTCGGAAAACATTCAGTACTTC
TRBV5-1	-	TRBJ2-2	15	many	CASSATSLSTGELFF	TGCGCCAGCAGCGCTACTAGCTTGAGCACCGGGGAGCTGTTTTTT
TRBV10-3	-	TRBJ2-7	11	many	CAISVGYEQYF	TGTGCCATCAGCGTAGGGTACGAGCAGTACTTC
TRBV29-1	-	TRBJ2-5	12	-	CSPAPLGETQYF	TGCAGCCCAGCACCGTTGGGAGAGACCCAGTACTTC
TRBV27	-	TRBJ2-3	15	many	CASSLRGQSTDTQYF	TGTGCCAGCAGTTTGAGGGGTCAAAGCACAGATACGCAGTATTTT
TRBV20-1	-	TRBJ2-5	11	many	CSAELVKTQYF	TGCAGTGCCGAACTAGTAAAGACCCAGTACTTC
TRBV4-2	-	TRBJ2-3	18	few	CASSQEGFRVGGTDTQYF	TGTGCCAGCAGCCAAGAAGGGTTCAGGGTCGGAGGCACAGATACGCAGTATTTT
TRBV7-8	-	TRBJ1-4	16	few	CASSTNGGAAGEKLFF	TGTGCCAGCAGCACCAACGGGGGCGCGGCAGGTGAAAAACTGTTTTTT
TRBV18	-	TRBJ2-7	12	-	CASSPKRGEQYF	TGTGCCAGCTCACCAAAACGGGGGGAGCAGTACTTC
TRBV28	-	TRBJ1-5	15	-	CASTPREGGKQPQHF	TGTGCCAGCACCCCCCGAGAGGGAGGTAAGCAGCCCCAGCATTTT
TRBV4-2	TRBD2	TRBJ2-1	21	many	CASSRPYLTSGDFSSYNEQFF	TGTGCCAGCAGCCGGCCCTATTTGACTAGCGGGGACTTCAGCTCCTACAATGAGCAGTTCTTC